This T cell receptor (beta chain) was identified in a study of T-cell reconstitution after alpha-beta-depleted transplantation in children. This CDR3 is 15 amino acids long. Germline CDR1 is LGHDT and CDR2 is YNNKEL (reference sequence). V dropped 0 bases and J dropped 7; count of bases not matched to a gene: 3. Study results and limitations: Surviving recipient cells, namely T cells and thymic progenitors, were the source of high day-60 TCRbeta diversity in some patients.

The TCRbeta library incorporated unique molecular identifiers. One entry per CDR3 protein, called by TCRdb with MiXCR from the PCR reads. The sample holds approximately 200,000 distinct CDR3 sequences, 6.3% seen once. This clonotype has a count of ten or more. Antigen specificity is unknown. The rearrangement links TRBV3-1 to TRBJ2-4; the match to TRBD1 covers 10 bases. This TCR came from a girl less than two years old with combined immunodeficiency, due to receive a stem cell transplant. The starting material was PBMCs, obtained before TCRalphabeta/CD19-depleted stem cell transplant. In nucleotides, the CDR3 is TGTGCCAGCAGCCAAGAACGGGACAGGGGTAACATTCAGTACTTC. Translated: CASSQERDRGNIQYF. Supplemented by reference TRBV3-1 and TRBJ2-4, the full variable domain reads DTAVSQTPKYLVTQMGNDKSIKCEQNLGHDTMYWYKQDSKKFLKIMFSYNNKELIINETVPNRFSPKSPDKAHLNLHINSLELGDSAVYFCASSQERDRGNIQYFGAGTRLSVL.